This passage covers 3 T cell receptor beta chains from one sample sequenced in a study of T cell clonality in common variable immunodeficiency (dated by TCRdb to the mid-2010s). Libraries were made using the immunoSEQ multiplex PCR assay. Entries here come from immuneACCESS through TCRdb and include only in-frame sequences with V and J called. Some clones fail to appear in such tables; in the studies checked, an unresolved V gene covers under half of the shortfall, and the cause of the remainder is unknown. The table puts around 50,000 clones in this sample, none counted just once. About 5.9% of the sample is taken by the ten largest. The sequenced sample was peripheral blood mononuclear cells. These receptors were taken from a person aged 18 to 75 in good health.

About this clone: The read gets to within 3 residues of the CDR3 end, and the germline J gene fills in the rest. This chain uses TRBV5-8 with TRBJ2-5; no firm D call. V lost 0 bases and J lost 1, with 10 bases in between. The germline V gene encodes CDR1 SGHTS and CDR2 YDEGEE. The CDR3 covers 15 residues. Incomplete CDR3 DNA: TGTGCCAGCAGCTTGGGTTTGCGTACCCAAGAGACC. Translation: CASSLGLRTQET. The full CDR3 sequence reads CASSLGLRTQETQYF.

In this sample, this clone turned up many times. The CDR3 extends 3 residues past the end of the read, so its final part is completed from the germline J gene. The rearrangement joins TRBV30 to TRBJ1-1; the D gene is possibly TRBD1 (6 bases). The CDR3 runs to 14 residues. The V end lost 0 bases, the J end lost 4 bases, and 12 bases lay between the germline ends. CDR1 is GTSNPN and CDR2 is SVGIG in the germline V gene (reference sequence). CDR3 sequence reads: CAWSVVGAATEAFF. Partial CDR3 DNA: TGTGCCTGGAGTGTAGTGGGGGCGGCCACTGAA. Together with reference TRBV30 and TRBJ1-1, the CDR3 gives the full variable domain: SQTIHQWPATLVQPVGSPLSLECTVEGTSNPNLYWYRQAAGRGLQLLFYSVGIGQISSEVPQNLSASRPQDRQFILSSKKLLLSDSGFYLCAWSVVGAATEAFFGQGTRLTVV.

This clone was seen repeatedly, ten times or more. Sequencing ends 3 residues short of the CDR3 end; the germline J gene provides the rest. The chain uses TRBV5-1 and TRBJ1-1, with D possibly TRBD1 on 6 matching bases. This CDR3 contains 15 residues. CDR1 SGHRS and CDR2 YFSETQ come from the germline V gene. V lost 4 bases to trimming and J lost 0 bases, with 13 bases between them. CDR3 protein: CASSTTGPMNTEAFF. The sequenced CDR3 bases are TGCGCCAGCAGCACGACAGGACCTATGAACACTGAA.